This TCR beta chain was captured by sequencing in a study of cytomegalovirus exposure and HLA in healthy donors. Study as a whole: Later, an analysis reported that the 130 or so validation repertoires had used the same platform as the approximately 680 first-cohort repertoires.

The study's findings and limits: Researchers counted approximately 160 TCR beta chains as cytomegalovirus-associated. As confirmed in vitro, a few CMV-associated chains were specific for CMV antigens.

Only in-frame clones appear in the TCRdb table, and some are missing; sequencing was by immunoSEQ multiplex PCR. The sample includes fewer than 200,000 clones, about 87% seen only once; the top ten take approximately 1.5%. The CDR3 is made up of 15 amino acids. Trimming stripped 0 bases from V and 3 bases from J, with 10 bases between. Germline loops: CDR1 SGHRS, CDR2 YFSETQ. Comment on this clone: Its antigen is undetermined.

The J gene is TRBJ1-5, the V gene TRBV5-1, with no clear D. Sequenced sample: PBMCs. This TCR came from a woman in her twenties or thirties in good health and CMV-seronegative. This chain's CDR3 is CASSLDWGDNQPQHF. DNA of the CDR3: TGCGCCAGCAGCTTGGATTGGGGAGACAATCAGCCCCAGCATTTT. Full variable domain (missing parts from reference TRBV5-1 and TRBJ1-5): KAGVTQTPRYLIKTRGQQVTLSCSPISGHRSVSWYQQTPGQGLQFLFEYFSETQRNKGNFPGRFSGRQFSNSRSEMNVSTLELGDSALYLCASSLDWGDNQPQHFGDGTRLSIL.